This T cell receptor beta chain derives from a study of beta chain features in type 1 diabetes. Study-level findings and limits: Small HLA sub-analyses could not settle whether HLA shapes TCRB rearrangement. Moderate yet significant TCRB CDR3 shortening was seen in Type 1 diabetes patients in all four CD4+ subsets.

With regard to this clone: What it binds is not known.

Isolated RNA was reverse transcribed in full, so expressed TCRB transcripts were sequenced. Sequenced by immunoSEQ multiplex PCR; TCRdb stores in-frame clones only, minus some. The sample holds 250,000 to 350,000 clones; roughly an eighth are singletons and the top ten take less than 0.02%. V shed 1 base and J 10 bases; nucleotides not matched to a gene: 3. CDR1 and CDR2 (germline): SGHTA, FQGNSA. The CDR3 runs to 14 residues. V and J are TRBV7-2 and TRBJ2-1; 11 nucleotides match TRBD1. The sequence came from a man younger than 40 with type 1 diabetes. The sample taken for sequencing was naive CD4+ T cells from blood. CDR3 sequence (DNA): TGTGCCAGCAGCTTAGGGACAGGGGGCGTAGAGCAGTTCTTC. Protein product: CASSLGTGGVEQFF.